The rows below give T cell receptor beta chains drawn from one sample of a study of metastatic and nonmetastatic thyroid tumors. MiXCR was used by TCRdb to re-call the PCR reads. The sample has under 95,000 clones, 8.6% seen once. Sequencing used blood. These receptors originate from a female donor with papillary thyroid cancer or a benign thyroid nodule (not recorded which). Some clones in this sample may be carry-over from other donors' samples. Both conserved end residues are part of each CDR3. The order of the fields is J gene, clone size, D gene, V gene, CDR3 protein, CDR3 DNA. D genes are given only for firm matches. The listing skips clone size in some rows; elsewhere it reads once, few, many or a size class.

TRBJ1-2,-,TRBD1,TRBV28,CASSFPGQGYGYTF,TGTGCCAGCAGTTTCCCCGGACAGGGCTATGGCTACACCTTC
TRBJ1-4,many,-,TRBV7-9,CASSPTGGLVGEKLFF,TGTGCCAGCAGCCCCACGGGAGGGCTTGTAGGGGAAAAACTGTTTTTT
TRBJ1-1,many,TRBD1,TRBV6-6,CASSYGRGPHEAFF,TGTGCCAGCAGTTACGGCAGGGGGCCCCATGAAGCTTTCTTT
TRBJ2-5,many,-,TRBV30,CAWSGSGTRPQETQYF,TGTGCCTGGAGTGGATCCGGGACGAGGCCGCAAGAGACCCAGTACTTC
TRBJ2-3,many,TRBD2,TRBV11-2,CASSLVLAGGKDTQYF,TGTGCCAGCAGCTTAGTACTAGCGGGGGGAAAAGATACGCAGTATTTT
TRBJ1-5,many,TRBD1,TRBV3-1,CASSQSGGHSNQPQHF,TGTGCCAGCAGCCAGTCAGGGGGACATAGCAATCAGCCCCAGCATTTT
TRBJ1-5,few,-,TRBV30,CAWSVGASNSNQPQHF,TGTGCCTGGAGTGTAGGTGCTTCCAATAGCAATCAGCCCCAGCATTTT
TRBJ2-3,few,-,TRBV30,CAWSVGGSTDTQYF,TGTGCCTGGAGTGTTGGGGGTAGCACAGATACGCAGTATTTT
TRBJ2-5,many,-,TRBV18,CASSPRRKDQETQYF,TGTGCCAGCTCACCCCGACGGAAGGATCAAGAGACCCAGTACTTC
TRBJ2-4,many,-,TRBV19,CASSIDKKNIQYF,TGTGCCAGTAGTATAGACAAAAAAAACATTCAGTACTTC
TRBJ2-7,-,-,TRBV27,CASSWQGFYEQYF,TGTGCCAGCAGTTGGCAGGGGTTCTACGAGCAGTACTTC
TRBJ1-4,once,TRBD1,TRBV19,CASSIPGGRTNEKLLF,TGTGCCAGTAGTATCCCAGGGGGCAGGACTAATGAAAAACTGCTTTTT
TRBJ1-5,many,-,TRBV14,CASSQVGKGNQPQHF,TGTGCCAGCAGCCAAGTGGGAAAGGGCAATCAGCCCCAGCATTTT
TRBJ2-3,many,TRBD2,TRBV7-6,CASSLNPTSGGSTDTQYF,TGTGCCAGCAGCTTAAACCCCACTAGCGGGGGGTCCACAGATACGCAGTATTTT
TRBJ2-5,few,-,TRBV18,CASSPGLAETQYF,TGTGCCAGCTCACCTGGGCTAGCGGAGACCCAGTACTTC
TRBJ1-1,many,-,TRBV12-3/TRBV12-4,CASSSLDTEAFF,TGTGCCAGCAGTTCATTGGACACTGAAGCTTTCTTT
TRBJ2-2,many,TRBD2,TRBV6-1,CASSEFGTRGTGELFF,TGTGCCAGCAGTGAATTTGGGACTAGGGGCACCGGGGAGCTGTTTTTT
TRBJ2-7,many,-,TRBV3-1,CASSLRQASYEQYF,TGTGCCAGCAGTCTGAGACAGGCCTCCTACGAGCAGTACTTC
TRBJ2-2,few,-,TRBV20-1,CSASTTGHGELFF,TGCAGTGCTAGTACCACAGGTCACGGGGAGCTGTTTTTT
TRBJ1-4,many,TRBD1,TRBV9,CASSATGNVGEKLFF,TGTGCCAGCAGCGCGACAGGGAATGTAGGCGAAAAACTGTTTTTT
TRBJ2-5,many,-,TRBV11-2,CASSLGGGETQYF,TGTGCCAGCAGCTTAGGAGGGGGTGAGACCCAGTACTTC
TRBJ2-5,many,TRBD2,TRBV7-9,CASSLGGSGGAPETQYF,TGTGCCAGCAGCTTAGGCGGTAGCGGGGGGGCACCAGAGACCCAGTACTTC
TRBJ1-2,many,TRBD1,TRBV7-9,CASSLGQGASYGYTF,TGTGCCAGCAGCCTGGGACAGGGGGCTAGCTATGGCTACACCTTC
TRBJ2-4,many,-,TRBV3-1,CASSSGMGQYF,TGTGCCAGCAGCTCCGGTATGGGTCAGTACTTC
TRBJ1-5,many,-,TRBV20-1,CSATRGDQPQHF,TGCAGTGCTACGAGAGGGGATCAGCCCCAGCATTTT
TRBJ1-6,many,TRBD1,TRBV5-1,CASRGWTGIGSPLHF,TGCGCCAGCCGCGGATGGACAGGGATTGGATCACCCCTCCACTTT
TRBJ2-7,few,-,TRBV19,CASSIAPISEQYF,TGTGCCAGTAGCATAGCCCCGATCTCCGAGCAGTACTTC
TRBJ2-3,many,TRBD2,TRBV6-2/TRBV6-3,CASSPLAGGADTQYF,TGTGCCAGCAGCCCACTAGCGGGGGGCGCAGATACGCAGTATTTT